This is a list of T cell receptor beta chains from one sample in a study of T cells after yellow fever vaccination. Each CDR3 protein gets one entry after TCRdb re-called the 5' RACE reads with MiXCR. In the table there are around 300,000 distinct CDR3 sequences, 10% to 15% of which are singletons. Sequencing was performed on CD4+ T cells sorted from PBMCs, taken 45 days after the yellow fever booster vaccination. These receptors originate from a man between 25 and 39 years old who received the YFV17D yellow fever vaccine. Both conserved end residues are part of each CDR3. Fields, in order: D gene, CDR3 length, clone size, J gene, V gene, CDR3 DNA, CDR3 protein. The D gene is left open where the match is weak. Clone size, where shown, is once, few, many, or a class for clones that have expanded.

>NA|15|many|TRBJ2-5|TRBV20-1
TGCAGTGCTAGAGACCCCTCGACGGGACAAGAGACCCAGTACTTC
CSARDPSTGQETQYF
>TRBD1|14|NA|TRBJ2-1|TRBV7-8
TGTGCCAGCAGAAACCGGGACAGGGACCATGAGCAGTTCTTC
CASRNRDRDHEQFF
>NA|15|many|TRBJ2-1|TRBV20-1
TGCAGTGCCTTAGAAGGTATCGCGGGACCCAATGAGCAGTTCTTC
CSALEGIAGPNEQFF
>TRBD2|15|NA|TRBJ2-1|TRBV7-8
TGTGCCAGCAGCTCGCGACTAGCGGGATGCAATGAGCAGTTCTTC
CASSSRLAGCNEQFF
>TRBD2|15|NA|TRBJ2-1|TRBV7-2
TGTGCCAGCAGCTTGACTAGCGGGAGGTACAATGAGCAGTTCTTC
CASSLTSGRYNEQFF
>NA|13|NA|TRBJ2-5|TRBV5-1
TGCGCCAGCAGCTTACAAGCCCAAGAGACCCAGTACTTC
CASSLQAQETQYF
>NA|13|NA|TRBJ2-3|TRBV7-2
TGTGCCAGCAGCTTAGATAGGGTAGCTACGCAGTATTTT
CASSLDRVATQYF
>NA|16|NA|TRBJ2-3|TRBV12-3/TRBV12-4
TGTGCCAGCAGTCTCCAAGGACTACCGTACACAGATACGCAGTATTTT
CASSLQGLPYTDTQYF
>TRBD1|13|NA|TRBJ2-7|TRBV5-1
TGCGCCAGCAGCTGGGACAGGTGGAACGAGCAGTACTTC
CASSWDRWNEQYF
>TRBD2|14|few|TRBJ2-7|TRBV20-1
TGCAGTGTTCCTCCTGCGGGGGGTAGAAACGAGCAGTACTTC
CSVPPAGGRNEQYF
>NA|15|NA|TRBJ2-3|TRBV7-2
TGTGCCAGCAGCTTCCAGCGGTTCGGCACAGATACGCAGTATTTT
CASSFQRFGTDTQYF
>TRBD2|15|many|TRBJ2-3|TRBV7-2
TGTGCCAGCAGCCGACTAGCGGGAGTATACGATACGCAGTATTTT
CASSRLAGVYDTQYF
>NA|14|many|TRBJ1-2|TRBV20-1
TGCAGTGCTTATACTAGAGGCACGAACTATGGCTACACCTTC
CSAYTRGTNYGYTF
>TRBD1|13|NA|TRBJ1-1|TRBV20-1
TGCAGTGCCCAGACAGGGTTTGACACTGAAGCTTTCTTT
CSAQTGFDTEAFF
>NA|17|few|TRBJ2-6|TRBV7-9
TGTGCCAGCAGCGCCCTCCCCAGGGACTCTGGGGCCAACGTCCTGACTTTC
CASSALPRDSGANVLTF
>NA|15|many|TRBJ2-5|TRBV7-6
TGTGCCAGCAGCTCCAACAGGGTTCCCTTGGAGACCCAGTACTTC
CASSSNRVPLETQYF
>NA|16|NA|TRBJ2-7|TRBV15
TGTGCCACCAGCAGAGATCTGACCAACATCAACTACGAGCAGTACTTC
CATSRDLTNINYEQYF
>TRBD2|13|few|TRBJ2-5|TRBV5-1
TGCGCCAGCAAGCTAGCGGGAACTGAGACCCAGTACTTC
CASKLAGTETQYF
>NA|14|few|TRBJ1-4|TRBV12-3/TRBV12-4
TGTGCCAGCAGTTTGTCGGGGATAGATGAAAAACTGTTTTTT
CASSLSGIDEKLFF
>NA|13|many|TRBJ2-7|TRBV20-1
TGCAGTGCTGCCCGGGACACCCCCTACGAGCAGTACTTC
CSAARDTPYEQYF
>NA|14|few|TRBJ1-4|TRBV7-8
TGTGCCAGCAGACGGACCGCCTCTAATGAAAAACTGTTTTTT
CASRRTASNEKLFF
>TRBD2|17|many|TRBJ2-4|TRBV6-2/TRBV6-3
TGTGCCAGCAGTCAGCCCTTAGCGGGGCTAGCCAAAAACATTCAGTACTTC
CASSQPLAGLAKNIQYF
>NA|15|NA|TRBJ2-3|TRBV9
TGTGCCAGCAGCGTAGAAACTAGCAGGGCGGATACGCAGTATTTT
CASSVETSRADTQYF
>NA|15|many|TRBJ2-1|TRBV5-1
TGCGCCAGCAGCTCGCAGGGACATATGAGCAATGAGCAGTTCTTC
CASSSQGHMSNEQFF
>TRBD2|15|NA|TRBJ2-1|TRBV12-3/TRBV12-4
TGTGCCAGCAGCCTGACTAGCGGAGGACCCAATGAGCAGTTCTTC
CASSLTSGGPNEQFF
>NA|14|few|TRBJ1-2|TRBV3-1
TGTGCCAGCAGCCGGACAGAGAGGGCCTATGGCTACACCTTC
CASSRTERAYGYTF
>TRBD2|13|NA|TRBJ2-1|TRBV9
TGTGCCAGCAGCACCGGGACTAGGGGTGAGCAGTTCTTC
CASSTGTRGEQFF
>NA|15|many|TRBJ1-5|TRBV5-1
TGCGCCAGCAGCTTGGGGCAGAATAGCAATCAGCCCCAGCATTTT
CASSLGQNSNQPQHF
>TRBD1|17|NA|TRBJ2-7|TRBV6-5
TGTGCCAGCAGTTACTGGAACACAGGGGGCTCAGCCTACGAGCAGTACTTC
CASSYWNTGGSAYEQYF
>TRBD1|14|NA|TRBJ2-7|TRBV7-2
TGTGCCAGCAGCTCGAACAGGGGGCCGATCGAGCAGTACTTC
CASSSNRGPIEQYF
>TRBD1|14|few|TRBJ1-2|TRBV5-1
TGCGCCAGCAGCACCGGACAGGGAGTCTATGGCTACACCTTC
CASSTGQGVYGYTF
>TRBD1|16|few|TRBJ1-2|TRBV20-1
TGCAGTGCTAGAGGGGACAGGGGCCCCTTTGAAGGTGGCTACACCTTC
CSARGDRGPFEGGYTF
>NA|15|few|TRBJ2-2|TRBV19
TGTGCCAGTAGTATATCGGGACAAAACACCGGGGAGCTGTTTTTT
CASSISGQNTGELFF
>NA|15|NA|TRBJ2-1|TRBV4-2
TGTGCCATCAGCCGGGGGCTCCTCTGCTACAATGAGCAGTTCTTC
CAISRGLLCYNEQFF
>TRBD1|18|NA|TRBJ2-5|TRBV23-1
TGCGCCAGCAGTCATCGCTACCCGGGACAGCGAATCCAAGAGACCCAGTACTTC
CASSHRYPGQRIQETQYF
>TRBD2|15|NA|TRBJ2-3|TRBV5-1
TGCGCCAGCGGACTAGCGGGAGGGATCACAGATACGCAGTATTTT
CASGLAGGITDTQYF
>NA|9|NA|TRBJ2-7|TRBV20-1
TGCAGTGCTCTCCCGGGACCTGCCTTC
CSALPGPAF
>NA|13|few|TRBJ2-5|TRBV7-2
TGTGCCAGCAGTTTGGGGAGAGTAGAGACCCAGTACTTC
CASSLGRVETQYF
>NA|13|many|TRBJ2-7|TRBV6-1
TGTGCCAGCCACCGGGGGTATTCCTACGAGCAGTACTTC
CASHRGYSYEQYF
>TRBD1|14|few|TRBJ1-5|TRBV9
TGTGCCAGCAGCGCAACAGGGGTGGCTCAGCCCCAGCATTTT
CASSATGVAQPQHF
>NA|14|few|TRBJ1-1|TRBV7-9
TGTGCCAGCAGCCCCCGGGCCTGGGGGGCCGAAGCTTTCTTT
CASSPRAWGAEAFF
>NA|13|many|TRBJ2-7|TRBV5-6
TGTGCCAGCAGCTTGACTAGGTCCTACGAGCAGTACTTC
CASSLTRSYEQYF
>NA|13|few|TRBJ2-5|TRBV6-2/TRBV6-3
TGTGCCAGCAGAAAGAGCGGCCAAGAGACCCAGTACTTC
CASRKSGQETQYF
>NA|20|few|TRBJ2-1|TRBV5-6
TGTGCCAGCAGCTTAACACTTCAATCCGACAGGACCAGCTCCTACAATGAGCAGTTCTTC
CASSLTLQSDRTSSYNEQFF
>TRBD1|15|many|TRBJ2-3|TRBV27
TGTGCCAGCAGTCTTCGGGACAGGAGCACAGATACGCAGTATTTT
CASSLRDRSTDTQYF
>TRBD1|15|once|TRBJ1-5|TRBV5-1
TGCGCCAGCAGCAGGACGGGGGACAGCAAACAGCCCCAGCATTTT
CASSRTGDSKQPQHF
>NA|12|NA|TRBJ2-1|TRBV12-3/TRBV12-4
TGTGCCAGCAGTTTCCCGGAGGGTGAGCAGTTCTTC
CASSFPEGEQFF
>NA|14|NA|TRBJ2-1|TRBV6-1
TGTGCCAGCAGAAATATAGAGGTACGGGATGAGCAGTTCTTC
CASRNIEVRDEQFF
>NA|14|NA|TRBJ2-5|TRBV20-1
TGCAGTGCTAGTTGGGTAATTAGGGAAGAGACCCAGTACTTC
CSASWVIREETQYF
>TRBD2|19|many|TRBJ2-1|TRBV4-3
TGCGCCAGCAGCCAAGCGGCTAGCGGCATCGGCAGCTCCTACAATGAGCAGTTCTTC
CASSQAASGIGSSYNEQFF
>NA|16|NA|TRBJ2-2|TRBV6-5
TGTGCCAGCAGTTTGGCGCCCCCGAAGAGCACCGGGGAGCTGTTTTTT
CASSLAPPKSTGELFF
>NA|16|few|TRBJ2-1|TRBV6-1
TGTGCCAGCAGTCCGCCCCGGGCAGGGTTAAAGAATGAGCAGTTCTTC
CASSPPRAGLKNEQFF
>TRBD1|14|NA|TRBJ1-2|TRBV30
TGTGCCTGGAGTGTACTCGACAGGGGGCTTCCCCGCACCTTC
CAWSVLDRGLPRTF